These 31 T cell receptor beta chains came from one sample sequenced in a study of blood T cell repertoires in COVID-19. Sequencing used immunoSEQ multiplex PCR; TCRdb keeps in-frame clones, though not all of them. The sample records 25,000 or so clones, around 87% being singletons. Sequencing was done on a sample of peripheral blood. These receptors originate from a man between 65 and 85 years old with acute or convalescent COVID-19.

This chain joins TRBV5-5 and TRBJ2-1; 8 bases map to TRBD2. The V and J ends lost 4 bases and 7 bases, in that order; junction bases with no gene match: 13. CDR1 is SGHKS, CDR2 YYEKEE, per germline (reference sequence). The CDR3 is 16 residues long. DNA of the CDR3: TGTGCCAGCAGCACGAGCGGGACTAGGGGAATGAATGAGCAGTTCTTC. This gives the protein CASSTSGTRGMNEQFF.

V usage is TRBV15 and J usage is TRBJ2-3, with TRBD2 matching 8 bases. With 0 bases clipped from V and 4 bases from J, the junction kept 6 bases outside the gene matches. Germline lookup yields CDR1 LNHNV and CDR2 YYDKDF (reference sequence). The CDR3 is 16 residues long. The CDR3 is CATSRDQREQADTQYF. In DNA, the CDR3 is TGTGCCACCAGCAGAGATCAGCGGGAGCAGGCAGATACGCAGTATTTT.

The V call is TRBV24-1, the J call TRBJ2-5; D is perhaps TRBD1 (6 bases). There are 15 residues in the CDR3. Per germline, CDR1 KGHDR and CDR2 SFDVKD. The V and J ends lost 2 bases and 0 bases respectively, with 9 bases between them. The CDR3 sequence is CATSDSRQDQETQYF. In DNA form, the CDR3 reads TGTGCCACCAGTGATTCACGACAGGACCAAGAGACCCAGTACTTC.

The CDR3 DNA follows: TGTGCCAGCAGCGTAGGTTTACAGGGGGTTAACAATGAGCAGTTCTTC. The encoded protein is CASSVGLQGVNNEQFF. The chain carries TRBV9 and TRBJ2-1; the match to TRBD1 covers 8 bases. Germline values: CDR1 SGDLS, CDR2 YYNGEE. There are 16 residues in the CDR3. V dropped 0 bases and J dropped 5; count of bases not matched to a gene: 7. Based on the CDR3 plus reference TRBV9 and TRBJ2-1, the full variable domain is DSGVTQTPKHLITATGQRVTLRCSPRSGDLSVYWYQQSLDQGLQFLIQYYNGEERAKGNILERFSAQQFPDLHSELNLSSLELGDSALYFCASSVGLQGVNNEQFFGPGTRLTVL.

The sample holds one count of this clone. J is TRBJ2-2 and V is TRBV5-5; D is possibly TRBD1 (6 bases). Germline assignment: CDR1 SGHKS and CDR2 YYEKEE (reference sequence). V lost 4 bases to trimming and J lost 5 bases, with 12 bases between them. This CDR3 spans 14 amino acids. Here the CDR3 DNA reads TGTGCCAGCAGCGTCAGGGGTGATACCGGGGAGCTGTTTTTT. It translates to CASSVRGDTGELFF.

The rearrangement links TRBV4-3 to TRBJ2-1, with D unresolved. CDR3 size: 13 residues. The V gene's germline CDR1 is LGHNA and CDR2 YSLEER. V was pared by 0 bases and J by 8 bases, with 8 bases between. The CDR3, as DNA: TGCGCCAGCAGCCAAGAAGCACGCGATGAGCAGTTCTTC. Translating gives CASSQEARDEQFF.

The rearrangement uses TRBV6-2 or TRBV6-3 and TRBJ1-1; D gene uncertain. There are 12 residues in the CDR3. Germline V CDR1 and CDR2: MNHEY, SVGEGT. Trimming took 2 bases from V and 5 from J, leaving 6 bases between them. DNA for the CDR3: TGTGCCAGCAGTTACGGGAGGACTGAAGCTTTCTTT. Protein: CASSYGRTEAFF.

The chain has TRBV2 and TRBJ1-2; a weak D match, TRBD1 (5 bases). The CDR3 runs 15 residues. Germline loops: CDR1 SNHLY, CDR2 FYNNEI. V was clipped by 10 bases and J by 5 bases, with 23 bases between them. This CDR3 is CATHLGPTLVYGYTF. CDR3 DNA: TGTGCCACCCACTTGGGGCCGACGCTGGTATATGGCTACACCTTC.

The CDR3 DNA reads as TGTGCCAGCAGTACCCGGACAGGGGTGGATGGCTACACCTTC. Protein: CASSTRTGVDGYTF. The genes are TRBV6-5 and TRBJ1-2, with TRBD1 identical over 9 bases. In germline, CDR1 is MNHEY, CDR2 SVGAGI. The CDR3 has 14 residues. Trimming cost V 5 bases and J 6 bases; bases outside gene matches: 7.

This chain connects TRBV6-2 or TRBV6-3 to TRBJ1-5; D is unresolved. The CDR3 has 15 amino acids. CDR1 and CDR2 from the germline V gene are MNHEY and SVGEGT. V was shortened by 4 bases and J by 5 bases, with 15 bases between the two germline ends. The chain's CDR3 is CASSSGEKKDQPQHF. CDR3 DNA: TGTGCCAGCAGTTCCGGGGAGAAGAAGGATCAGCCCCAGCATTTT.

The CDR3 nucleotides read TGTGCCAGCAGCCAGACAGCGGGAGCGGTCTACGAGCAGTACTTC. As protein: CASSQTAGAVYEQYF. J is TRBJ2-7 and V is TRBV4-2; 8 bases align to TRBD2. The CDR3 extends over 15 amino acids. The V gene's germline CDR1 is LGHNA and CDR2 YNFKEQ. V lost 3 bases, J lost 3 bases, and 7 bases stayed unmatched.

CDR3 residues: CASSPTPETTNEKLFF. For the CDR3, the DNA is TGTGCCAGCTCACCCACCCCGGAGACAACTAATGAAAAACTGTTTTTT. The chain uses TRBV18 and TRBJ1-4, with D unresolved. This CDR3 has 16 amino acids. Germline-derived CDR1 and CDR2 are KGHSH and LQKENI. V was cut by 3 bases and J by 0 bases, with 11 bases left in between.

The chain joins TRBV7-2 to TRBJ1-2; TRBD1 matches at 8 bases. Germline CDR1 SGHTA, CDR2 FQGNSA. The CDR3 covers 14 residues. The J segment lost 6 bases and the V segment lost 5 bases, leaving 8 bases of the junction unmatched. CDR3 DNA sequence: TGTGCCAGCAGCCCCTTAGGACAGGGCGATGGCTACACCTTC. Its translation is CASSPLGQGDGYTF.

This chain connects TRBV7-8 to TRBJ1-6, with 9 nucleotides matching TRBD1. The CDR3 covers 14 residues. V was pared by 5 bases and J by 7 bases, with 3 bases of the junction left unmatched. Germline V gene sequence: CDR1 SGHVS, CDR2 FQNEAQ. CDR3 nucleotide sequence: TGTGCCAGCAGCACCGGGACAGGGAATTCACCCCTCCACTTT. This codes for CASSTGTGNSPLHF.

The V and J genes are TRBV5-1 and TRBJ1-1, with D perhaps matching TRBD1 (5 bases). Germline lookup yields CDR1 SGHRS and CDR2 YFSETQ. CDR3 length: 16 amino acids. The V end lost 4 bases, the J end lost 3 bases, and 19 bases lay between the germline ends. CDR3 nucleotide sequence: TGCGCCAGCAGCAACCCAGGGAGGGGCGGGGACACTGAAGCTTTCTTT. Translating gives CASSNPGRGGDTEAFF.

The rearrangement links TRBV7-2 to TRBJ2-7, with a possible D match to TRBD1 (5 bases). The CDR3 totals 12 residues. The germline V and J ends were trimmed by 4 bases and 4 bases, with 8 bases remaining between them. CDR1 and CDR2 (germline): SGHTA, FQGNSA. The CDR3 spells CASSSQVYEQYF. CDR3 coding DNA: TGTGCCAGCAGCTCACAGGTATACGAGCAGTACTTC.

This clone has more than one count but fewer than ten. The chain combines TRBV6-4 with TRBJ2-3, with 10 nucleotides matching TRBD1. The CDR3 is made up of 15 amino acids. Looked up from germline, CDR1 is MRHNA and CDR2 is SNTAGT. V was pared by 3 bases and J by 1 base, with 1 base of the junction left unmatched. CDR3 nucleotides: TGTGCCAGCAGTGAAGGGACAGGGGGCACAGATACGCAGTATTTT. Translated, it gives CASSEGTGGTDTQYF.

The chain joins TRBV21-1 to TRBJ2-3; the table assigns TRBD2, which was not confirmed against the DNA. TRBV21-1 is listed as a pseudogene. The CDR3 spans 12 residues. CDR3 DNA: TGTGCCAGCACCCGGGGGGCAGATACGCAGTATTTT. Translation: CASTRGADTQYF.

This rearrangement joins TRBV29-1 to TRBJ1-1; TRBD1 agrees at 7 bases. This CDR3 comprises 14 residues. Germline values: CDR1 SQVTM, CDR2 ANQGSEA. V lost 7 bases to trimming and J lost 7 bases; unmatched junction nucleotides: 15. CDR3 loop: CSADHVRGAGEAFF. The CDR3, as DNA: TGCAGCGCGGACCATGTCAGGGGGGCTGGTGAAGCTTTCTTT.

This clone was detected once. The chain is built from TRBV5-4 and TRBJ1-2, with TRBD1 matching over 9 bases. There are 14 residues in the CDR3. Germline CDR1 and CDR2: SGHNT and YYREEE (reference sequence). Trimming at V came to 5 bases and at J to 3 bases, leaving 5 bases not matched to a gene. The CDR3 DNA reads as TGTGCCAGCAGGGGGAGACAGGGGGACTATGGCTACACCTTC. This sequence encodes CASRGRQGDYGYTF.

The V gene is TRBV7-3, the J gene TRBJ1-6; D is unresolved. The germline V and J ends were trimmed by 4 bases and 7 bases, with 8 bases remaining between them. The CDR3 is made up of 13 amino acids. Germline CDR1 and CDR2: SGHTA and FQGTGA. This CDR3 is CASSWTGNSPLHF. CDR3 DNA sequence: TGTGCCAGCAGCTGGACTGGGAATTCACCCCTCCACTTT.

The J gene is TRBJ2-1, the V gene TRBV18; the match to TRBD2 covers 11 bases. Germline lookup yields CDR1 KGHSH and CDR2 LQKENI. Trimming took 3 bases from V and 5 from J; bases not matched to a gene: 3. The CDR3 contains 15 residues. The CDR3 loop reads CASSPGLAEHNEQFF. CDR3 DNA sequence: TGTGCCAGCTCACCGGGACTAGCGGAACACAATGAGCAGTTCTTC.

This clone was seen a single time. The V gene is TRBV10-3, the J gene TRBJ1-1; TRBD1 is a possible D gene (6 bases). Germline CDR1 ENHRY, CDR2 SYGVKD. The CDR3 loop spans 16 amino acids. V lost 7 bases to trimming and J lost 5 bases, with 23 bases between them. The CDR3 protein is CAITAGAGPIGTEAFF. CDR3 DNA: TGTGCCATCACCGCGGGGGCCGGTCCCATAGGGACTGAAGCTTTCTTT.

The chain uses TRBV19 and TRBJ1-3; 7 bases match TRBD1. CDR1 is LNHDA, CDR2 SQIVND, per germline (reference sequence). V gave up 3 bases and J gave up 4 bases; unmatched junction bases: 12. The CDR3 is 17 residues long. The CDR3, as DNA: TGTGCCAGTAGTATCCGGGACAGTCGGCTGAAGGGAAACACCATATATTTT. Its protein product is CASSIRDSRLKGNTIYF.

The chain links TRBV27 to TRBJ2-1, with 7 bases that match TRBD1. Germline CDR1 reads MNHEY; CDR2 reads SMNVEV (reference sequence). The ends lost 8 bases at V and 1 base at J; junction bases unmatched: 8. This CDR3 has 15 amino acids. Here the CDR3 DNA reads TGTGCCAGCCAACAGGGGCTTCGTTCCTACAATGAGCAGTTCTTC. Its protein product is CASQQGLRSYNEQFF.

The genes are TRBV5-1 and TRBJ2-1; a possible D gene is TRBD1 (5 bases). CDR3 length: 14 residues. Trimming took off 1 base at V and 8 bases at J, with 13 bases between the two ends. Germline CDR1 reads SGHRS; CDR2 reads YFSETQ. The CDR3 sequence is CASSLTQGNHEQFF. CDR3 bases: TGCGCCAGCAGCTTGACCCAGGGTAACCATGAGCAGTTCTTC.

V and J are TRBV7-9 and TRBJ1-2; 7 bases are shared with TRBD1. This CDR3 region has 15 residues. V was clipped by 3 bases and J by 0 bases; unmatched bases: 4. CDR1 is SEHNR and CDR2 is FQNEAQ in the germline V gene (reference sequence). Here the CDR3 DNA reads TGTGCCAGCAGCTTTGGTGACAGGGCTAACTATGGCTACACCTTC. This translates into CASSFGDRANYGYTF. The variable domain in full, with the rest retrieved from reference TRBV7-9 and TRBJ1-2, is DTGVSQNPRHKITKRGQNVTFRCDPISEHNRLYWYRQTLGQGPEFLTYFQNEAQLEKSRLLSDRFSAERPKGSFSTLEIQRTEQGDSAMYLCASSFGDRANYGYTFGSGTRLTVV.

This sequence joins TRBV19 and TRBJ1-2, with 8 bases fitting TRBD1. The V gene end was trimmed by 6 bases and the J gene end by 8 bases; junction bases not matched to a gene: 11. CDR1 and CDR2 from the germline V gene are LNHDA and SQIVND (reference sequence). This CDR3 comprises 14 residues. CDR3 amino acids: CASREHGQGEGYTF. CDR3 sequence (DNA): TGTGCCAGTAGAGAGCACGGACAGGGTGAAGGCTACACCTTC.

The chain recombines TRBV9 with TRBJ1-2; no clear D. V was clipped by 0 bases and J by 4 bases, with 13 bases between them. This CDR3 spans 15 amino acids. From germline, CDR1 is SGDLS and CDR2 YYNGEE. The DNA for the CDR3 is TGTGCCAGCAGCGTAGGAGGCCAGACCTTCTATGGCTACACCTTC. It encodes CASSVGGQTFYGYTF.

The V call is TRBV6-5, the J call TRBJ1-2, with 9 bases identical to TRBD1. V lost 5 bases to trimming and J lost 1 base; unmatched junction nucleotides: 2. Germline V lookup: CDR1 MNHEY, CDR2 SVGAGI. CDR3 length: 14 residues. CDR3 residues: CASSNRGHNYGYTF. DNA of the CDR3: TGTGCCAGCAGTAACAGGGGGCATAACTATGGCTACACCTTC.

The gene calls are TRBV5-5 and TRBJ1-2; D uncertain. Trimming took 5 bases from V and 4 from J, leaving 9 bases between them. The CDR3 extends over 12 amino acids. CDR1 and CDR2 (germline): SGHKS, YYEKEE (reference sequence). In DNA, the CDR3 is TGTGCCAGCAGTCGACGGGTCTATGGCTACACCTTC. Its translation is CASSRRVYGYTF. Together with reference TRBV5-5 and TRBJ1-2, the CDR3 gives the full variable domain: DAGVTQSPTHLIKTRGQQVTLRCSPISGHKSVSWYQQVLGQGPQFIFQYYEKEERGRGNFPDRFSARQFPNYSSELNVNALLLGDSALYLCASSRRVYGYTFGSGTRLTVV.